Below, 23 T cell receptor beta chains from the same sample are listed, as sequenced in a study of OX40 agonist ivuxolimab in advanced cancers. Measured with immunoSEQ multiplex PCR; TCRdb has only the in-frame clones, and not every one. This sample carries some 150,000 clones, over 75% of them seen once, and the ten largest clones take less than 1.1%. Sequences were derived from CD4+ or CD8+ T cells sorted from blood, sampled in a trial of the OX40 agonist ivuxolimab. The receptors were gathered from an adult with an advanced solid tumor such as melanoma, head and neck, liver or kidney cancer.

The chain has TRBV5-4 and TRBJ2-1; D is possibly TRBD1 or TRBD2 (5 bases each). Trimming cost V 3 bases and J 7 bases, with 14 bases left between them. The germline gives CDR1 SGHNT, CDR2 YYREEE (reference sequence). This CDR3 contains 14 residues. The DNA for the CDR3 is TGTGCCAGCAGCTCCCGGGGCTACCAGAATGAGCAGTTCTTC. This translates into CASSSRGYQNEQFF.

The V call is TRBV10-3, the J call TRBJ1-5, with D possibly TRBD1 on 5 matching bases. Germline V gives CDR1 ENHRY, CDR2 SYGVKD. V lost 6 bases and J 0 bases, leaving 6 bases between the germline ends. The CDR3 has 13 amino acids. The CDR3 DNA reads TGTGCCATCAGGGGGGATAGCAATCAGCCCCAGCATTTT. Amino acids: CAIRGDSNQPQHF.

The rearrangement uses TRBV27 and TRBJ2-7, with D unresolved. The CDR3 is made up of 9 amino acids. Germline values: CDR1 MNHEY, CDR2 SMNVEV (reference sequence). V was pared by 8 bases and J by 3 bases, with 2 bases between. The CDR3, as DNA: TGTGCCAGCGGCTACGAGCAGTACTTC. This codes for CASGYEQYF.

The chain employs TRBV11-1 and TRBJ2-7; D tentatively reads TRBD1 or TRBD2 (5 bases each). Looked up from germline, CDR1 is SGHAT and CDR2 is FQDESV (reference sequence). This CDR3 region has 15 residues. Trimming cost V 5 bases and J 3 bases, with 17 bases left between them. The CDR3 sequence is CASSATGTDRYEQYF. CDR3 bases: TGTGCCAGCAGCGCGACCGGGACGGACCGCTACGAGCAGTACTTC. The full variable domain, its missing parts supplied by reference TRBV11-1 and TRBJ2-7, is EAEVAQSPRYKITEKSQAVAFWCDPISGHATLYWYRQILGQGPELLVQFQDESVVDDSQLPKDRFSAERLKGVDSTLKIQPAELGDSAMYLCASSATGTDRYEQYFGPGTRLTVT.

The chain recombines TRBV9 with TRBJ1-1; 7 bases align to TRBD1. V was pared by 2 bases and J by 0 bases, with 7 bases of the junction left unmatched. Germline V lookup: CDR1 SGDLS, CDR2 YYNGEE. The CDR3 loop spans 16 amino acids. CDR3 residues: CASSVAGTVLNTEAFF. The CDR3 DNA is TGTGCCAGCAGCGTCGCGGGGACAGTCTTGAACACTGAAGCTTTCTTT.

The chain is built from TRBV28 and TRBJ2-7, with no clear D. Trimming took 2 bases from V and 3 from J, leaving 11 bases between them. The CDR3 is 14 residues long. Looked up from germline, CDR1 is MDHEN and CDR2 is SYDVKM. CDR3 DNA: TGTGCCAGCAGTTTAGTAGTCCAGAGCTACGAGCAGTACTTC. Protein sequence: CASSLVVQSYEQYF. The full variable domain, completed using reference TRBV28 and TRBJ2-7, is DVKVTQSSRYLVKRTGEKVFLECVQDMDHENMFWYRQDPGLGLRLIYFSYDVKMKEKGDIPEGYSVSREKKERFSLILESASTNQTSMYLCASSLVVQSYEQYFGPGTRLTVT.

The chain uses TRBV9 and TRBJ1-2; 10 nucleotides align to TRBD1. Germline CDR1 is SGDLS and CDR2 is YYNGEE. CDR3 length equals 15 residues. Germline trimming cut 3 bases from V and 2 bases from J; bases unmatched to any gene: 4. The CDR3 spells CASSGGDRGNYGYTF. The CDR3, as DNA: TGTGCCAGCAGCGGTGGGGACAGGGGAAACTATGGCTACACCTTC.

The gene calls are TRBV5-4 and TRBJ1-1; a weak D match, TRBD1 (5 bases). V was pared by 10 bases and J by 4 bases, with 20 bases between. This CDR3 is built from 14 residues. Germline lookup yields CDR1 SGHNT and CDR2 YYREEE (reference sequence). This CDR3 reads CAATQGTRGTEAFF. The CDR3 region has the DNA TGTGCCGCAACTCAGGGCACTCGGGGCACTGAAGCTTTCTTT.

The chain employs TRBV28 and TRBJ1-1; D ambiguous. CDR1 is MDHEN, CDR2 SYDVKM, per germline. This CDR3 is built from 14 residues. V was pared by 3 bases and J by 5 bases, with 13 bases between. The CDR3 protein is CASSLLQLGTEAFF. DNA of the CDR3: TGTGCCAGCAGTTTGTTACAACTAGGGACTGAAGCTTTCTTT.

The chain links TRBV7-6 to TRBJ2-7; D gene unclear. Germline-derived CDR1 and CDR2 are SGHVS and FNYEAQ. The ends were cut back, 0 bases at V and 11 bases at J, with 8 bases in the middle. The CDR3 has 11 amino acids. This chain's CDR3 is CASSLAEKEYF. The CDR3 DNA reads as TGTGCCAGCAGCTTAGCGGAAAAGGAGTACTTC.

This clone appeared once. This CDR3 is CASSARTSGFYNEQFF. CDR3 DNA sequence: TGTGCCAGCAGCGCAAGGACTAGCGGATTCTACAATGAGCAGTTCTTC. The chain links TRBV7-3 to TRBJ2-1; 10 positions agree with TRBD2. Germline lookup yields CDR1 SGHTA and CDR2 FQGTGA. V shed 5 bases, J shed 3 bases, and the junction held 7 bases outside the gene matches. The length of the CDR3 is 16 residues.

Here the CDR3 reads CASSLTGSADGYTF. CDR3 sequence (DNA): TGTGCCAGCAGCTTAACAGGGTCTGCTGATGGCTACACCTTC. V usage is TRBV11-1 and J usage is TRBJ1-2; weak D call: TRBD1 (6 bases). Trimming took off 2 bases at V and 6 bases at J, with 13 bases between the two ends. This CDR3 has 14 amino acids. Germline CDR1 is SGHAT and CDR2 is FQDESV (reference sequence). The full variable domain, its missing parts supplied by reference TRBV11-1 and TRBJ1-2, is EAEVAQSPRYKITEKSQAVAFWCDPISGHATLYWYRQILGQGPELLVQFQDESVVDDSQLPKDRFSAERLKGVDSTLKIQPAELGDSAMYLCASSLTGSADGYTFGSGTRLTVV.

This clone was found a few times. V gene TRBV2 combines with J gene TRBJ1-1; 11 bases align to TRBD1. CDR3 length: 13 amino acids. Germline trimming cut 6 bases from V and 5 bases from J; bases unmatched to any gene: 2. Germline-derived CDR1 and CDR2 are SNHLY and FYNNEI. The CDR3 nucleotides read TGTGCCAGCAGGGACAGGGGGCGGACTGAAGCTTTCTTT. Its translation: CASRDRGRTEAFF.

This chain joins TRBV5-1 and TRBJ2-7; either TRBD1 or TRBD2 may supply D (5 bases each). Deletions cut 5 bases from V and 3 bases from J, with 15 bases between. CDR3 size: 14 residues. Germline V gene sequence: CDR1 SGHRS, CDR2 YFSETQ. The CDR3, as DNA: TGCGCCAGCAGACTGCCGGGACGTAGCTACGAGCAGTACTTC. Amino acid sequence: CASRLPGRSYEQYF.

The CDR3, as DNA: TGTGCCAGCAGTTTACAAAACATTCAGTACTTC. This encodes CASSLQNIQYF. V usage is TRBV28 and J usage is TRBJ2-4; D ambiguous. The CDR3 is made up of 11 amino acids. The V end lost 2 bases, the J end lost 5 bases, and 1 base lay between the germline ends. Germline V gene lookup returns CDR1 MDHEN and CDR2 SYDVKM.

This rearrangement joins TRBV28 to TRBJ2-5, with D unclear. Trimming took off 3 bases at V and 7 bases at J, with 12 bases between the two ends. This CDR3 contains 13 residues. CDR1 is MDHEN, CDR2 SYDVKM, per germline. CDR3 bases: TGTGCCAGCAGTTTGCCGGGCCCGGGGACCCAGTACTTC. Translating it yields CASSLPGPGTQYF.

In this sample, this clone turned up once. This chain uses TRBV28 with TRBJ1-1; no clear D gene. V dropped 5 bases and J dropped 1 base, with 14 bases sitting between them. The CDR3 contains 15 residues. CDR1 is MDHEN and CDR2 is SYDVKM in the germline V gene. CDR3 DNA sequence: TGTGCCAGCAGTCTCCCCGGGTCCTGGAACACTGAAGCTTTCTTT. As protein: CASSLPGSWNTEAFF.

A few counts support this clone. The DNA for the CDR3 is TGTGCCAGTAGCGGCAGTGGGGGCAATCAGCCCCAGCATTTT. It translates to CASSGSGGNQPQHF. The chain carries TRBV19 and TRBJ1-5; D uncertain. Trimming took off 6 bases at V and 2 bases at J, with 11 bases between the two ends. The CDR3 runs to 14 residues. Germline assignment: CDR1 LNHDA and CDR2 SQIVND (reference sequence).

The rearrangement uses TRBV28 and TRBJ2-7; 7 bases are shared with TRBD2. Trimming at V came to 2 bases and at J to 2 bases, leaving 9 bases not matched to a gene. The CDR3 has 16 amino acids. CDR1 is MDHEN and CDR2 is SYDVKM in the germline V gene. The CDR3 sequence: CASSLVSGGLPYEQYF. CDR3 DNA sequence: TGTGCCAGCAGTTTAGTCTCGGGAGGCCTTCCCTACGAGCAGTACTTC.

This chain links TRBV6-6 with TRBJ2-3; 12 nucleotides match TRBD2. Per the germline V gene, CDR1 is MNHNY and CDR2 is SVGAGI (reference sequence). V lost 6 bases, J lost 3 bases, and 7 bases stayed unmatched. The CDR3 is 16 amino acids. The CDR3 here is CASSRRLAGVTDTQYF. As DNA, the CDR3 is TGTGCCAGCAGCCGCCGACTAGCGGGAGTTACAGATACGCAGTATTTT.

The J gene is TRBJ1-5, the V gene TRBV7-2; TRBD1 matches 7 bases. CDR1 SGHTA and CDR2 FQGNSA come from the germline V gene. After removal of 5 bases from V and 5 bases from J, the junction contained 9 bases not matched to a gene. The CDR3 has 15 amino acids. The CDR3 here is CASSPPGQSYQPQHF. CDR3 coding DNA: TGTGCCAGCAGCCCTCCGGGACAGTCCTATCAGCCCCAGCATTTT.

The chain couples TRBV27 to TRBJ2-1, with D possibly TRBD2 on 6 matching bases. The CDR3 extends over 14 amino acids. The germline V gene has CDR1 MNHEY and CDR2 SMNVEV (reference sequence). Trimming shortened V by 6 bases and J by 7 bases, and 16 bases separated the two germline ends. The CDR3 region is CASRGGVAGNEQFF. CDR3 DNA: TGTGCCAGCAGGGGTGGGGTCGCGGGGAATGAGCAGTTCTTC.

The gene calls are TRBV10-2 and TRBJ1-1, with a weak D call TRBD1 (5 bases). In germline, CDR1 is WSHSY, CDR2 SAAADI. The ends were cut back, 2 bases at V and 5 bases at J, with 9 bases in the middle. The CDR3 length is 13 residues. CDR3 amino acids: CASSEGTATEAFF. In DNA, the CDR3 is TGCGCCAGCAGTGAGGGGACGGCGACTGAAGCTTTCTTT.